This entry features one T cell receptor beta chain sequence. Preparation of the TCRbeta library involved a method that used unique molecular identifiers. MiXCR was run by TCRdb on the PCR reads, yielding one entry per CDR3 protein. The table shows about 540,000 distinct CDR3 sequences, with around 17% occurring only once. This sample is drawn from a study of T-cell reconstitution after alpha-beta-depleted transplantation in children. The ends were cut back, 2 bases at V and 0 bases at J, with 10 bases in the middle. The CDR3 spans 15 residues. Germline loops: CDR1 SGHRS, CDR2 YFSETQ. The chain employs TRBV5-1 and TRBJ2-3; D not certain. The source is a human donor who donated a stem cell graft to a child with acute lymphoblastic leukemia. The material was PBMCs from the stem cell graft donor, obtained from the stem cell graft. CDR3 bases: TGCGCCAGCAGCTTCGGCACTTCTAGCACAGATACGCAGTATTTT. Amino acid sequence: CASSFGTSSTDTQYF. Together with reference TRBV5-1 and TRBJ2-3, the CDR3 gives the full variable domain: KAGVTQTPRYLIKTRGQQVTLSCSPISGHRSVSWYQQTPGQGLQFLFEYFSETQRNKGNFPGRFSGRQFSNSRSEMNVSTLELGDSALYLCASSFGTSSTDTQYFGPGTRLTVL.